This T cell receptor (beta chain) emerged from a study of chronic HIV infection and antiretroviral therapy (dated by TCRdb to the mid-2010s). Counted from cysteine to phenylalanine, this CDR3 has 14 amino acids. The CDR3 DNA has 42 bases and is translated from base 1. V lost 4 bases and J lost 4 bases, and the count of bases not matched to a germline gene is 9. According to the germline V gene (reference sequence), CDR1 reads GTSNPN and CDR2 reads SVGIG. Library preparation employed 5' RACE. Instrument used: Illumina MiSeq. TCRdb applied fastp at Q25 and MiXCR to the public reads, then kept only in-frame beta chains. All rows with the same CDR3 protein become a single entry with the most common DNA and genes. The sample includes tens of thousands of distinct CDR3 sequences, with 7% to 10% observed a single time. The top ten hold around 3% of the sample. A word on this clonotype: Its binding antigen is unknown. No base-level quality is on record; no much larger clone is a single base apart.

The source is an adult who had HIV and had not received antiretroviral therapy, or was an uninfected healthy control (not recorded which). Sample: peripheral blood. Rearrangement joined TRBV30 to TRBJ1-1, and TRBD1 matches 7 of the central bases. Here is the DNA: TGTGCCTGGACCTCCTACAGGGACAGCACTGAAGCTTTCTTT. Its protein is CAWTSYRDSTEAFF.